This T cell receptor beta chain comes out of a study of T-cell memory formation after mild COVID-19. Study-level results: A second wave of clones peaked on day 37, and their SARS-CoV-2 specificity went unconfirmed.

TCRdb processed the 5' RACE reads anew with MiXCR; each CDR3 protein has one entry. The sample comprises approximately 210,000 distinct CDR3 sequences, over 9.5% of which are singletons, and approximately 3% rests with the top ten. This CDR3 has 15 amino acids. The V segment lost 1 base and the J segment 3 bases; nucleotides outside the gene matches: 6. Germline CDR1 SEHNR, CDR2 FQNEAQ (reference sequence). On this clonotype itself: Its matching antigen is unknown.

This receptor was identified in a man aged 18 to 29 who had mild COVID-19 (a few samples of this study predate the infection). Cell type and time point are not known. V is TRBV7-9 and J is TRBJ2-7; the match to TRBD2 covers 7 bases. The sample consisted of PBMCs or a T cell subset sorted from them (not recorded which). The CDR3 here is CASSLVRGGDYEQYF. DNA of the CDR3: TGTGCCAGCAGCTTAGTACGCGGGGGAGACTACGAGCAGTACTTC.